This T cell receptor (beta chain) was recorded in a study of T cells of healthy individuals. This clonotype showed up many times. In TCRdb, the 5' RACE reads were re-called with MiXCR into one record per CDR3 protein. The sample lists around 63,000 distinct CDR3 sequences, around 15% seen once, with around 4.7% in the top ten. The V end was cut by 2 bases, the J end by 6 bases, with 21 bases between. The CDR3 is 17 amino acids. Looked up from germline, CDR1 is SGHVS and CDR2 is FNYEAQ. The origin of this receptor is a human donor in good health. V and J are TRBV7-6 and TRBJ2-3; possibly TRBD2 for D (6 bases). The CDR3 nucleotides read TGTGCCAGCAGCTTATCCTTGCCGGGAGTGGGTTTGGATACGCAGTATTTT. Protein product: CASSLSLPGVGLDTQYF. The whole variable domain, filled in from reference TRBV7-6 and TRBJ2-3, reads GAGVSQSPRYKVTKRGQDVALRCDPISGHVSLYWYRQALGQGPEFLTYFNYEAQQDKSGLPNDRFSAERPEGSISTLTIQRTEQRDSAMYRCASSLSLPGVGLDTQYFGPGTRLTVL.